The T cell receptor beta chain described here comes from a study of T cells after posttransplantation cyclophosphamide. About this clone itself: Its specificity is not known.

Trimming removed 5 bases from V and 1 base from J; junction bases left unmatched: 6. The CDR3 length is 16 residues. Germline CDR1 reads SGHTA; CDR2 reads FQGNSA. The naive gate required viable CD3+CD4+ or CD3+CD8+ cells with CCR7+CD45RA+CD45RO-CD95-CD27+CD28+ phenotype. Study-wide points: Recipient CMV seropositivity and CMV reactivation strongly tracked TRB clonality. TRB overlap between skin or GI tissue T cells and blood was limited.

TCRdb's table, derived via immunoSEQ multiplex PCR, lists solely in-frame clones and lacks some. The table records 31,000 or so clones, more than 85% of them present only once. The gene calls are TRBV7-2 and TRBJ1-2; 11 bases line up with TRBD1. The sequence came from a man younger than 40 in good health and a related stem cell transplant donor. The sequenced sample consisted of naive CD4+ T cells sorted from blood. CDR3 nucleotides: TGTGCCAGCAGCCCCGGACAGGGGGCTTTTAACTATGGCTACACCTTC. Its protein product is CASSPGQGAFNYGYTF.